This T cell receptor beta chain was identified in a study of graft-versus-host responses after intestinal transplantation. Study as a whole: Tacrolimus plus steroids were given to all recipients for approximately 3 years, preceded by anti-thymocyte globulin induction.

Produced via immunoSEQ multiplex PCR; TCRdb's table is partial and in-frame only. The data show about 8,600 clones, with approximately 33% seen just once and roughly 4.7% held by the top ten. Only a few counts were recorded for this clone. CDR3 length equals 15 residues. CDR1 is SEHNR and CDR2 is FQNEAQ in the germline V gene (reference sequence). V was pared by 5 bases and J by 5 bases, with 12 bases of the junction left unmatched. Study-wide points: An association linked early post-transplant HvG declines with peak circulating GvH clone levels. Some GvH clones were seen earlier in gut or blood, suggesting intestinal origin.

The genes are TRBV7-9 and TRBJ2-7; the match to TRBD1 covers 7 bases. Specimen: alloreactive CD4+ T cells from a mixed lymphocyte reaction culture, collected before intestinal transplant. The sample's subset: CFSE-low proliferating T cells sorted from roughly six-day pre-transplant mixed lymphocyte reaction (GvH or HvG direction). The TCR comes from a human patient who received an intestinal transplant. The CDR3 region is CASSLGLVDRDEQYF. The CDR3, as DNA: TGTGCCAGCAGCCTTGGGTTGGTTGACAGGGACGAGCAGTACTTC.